These 21 T cell receptor beta chains originate from one sample sequenced in a study of blood T cell repertoires in COVID-19. Data came from immunoSEQ multiplex PCR; TCRdb stores just in-frame clones and leaves some out. The data contain tens of thousands of clones, around three quarters of them singletons. Sequencing used peripheral blood. The source of these receptors is a woman in her 70s with acute or convalescent COVID-19.

The rearrangement joins TRBV19 to TRBJ2-7; 10 bases are shared with TRBD1. V lost 3 bases, J lost 3 bases, and 14 bases stayed unmatched. CDR1 is LNHDA and CDR2 is SQIVND in the germline V gene (reference sequence). This CDR3 has 18 residues. This CDR3 is CASSISRVSGQGDYEQYF. The CDR3 DNA reads TGTGCCAGTAGTATTTCGAGAGTCTCCGGACAGGGGGACTACGAGCAGTACTTC.

This chain uses TRBV28 with TRBJ1-5; no reliable D call. The CDR3 runs to 12 residues. CDR1 is MDHEN, CDR2 SYDVKM, per germline. V was trimmed by 7 bases and J by 1 base, leaving 5 bases between them. The CDR3 here is CASTVSNQPQHF. The CDR3 DNA sequence: TGTGCCAGCACCGTCAGCAATCAGCCCCAGCATTTT.

The chain combines TRBV5-4 with TRBJ2-2; 7 bases agree with TRBD1. This CDR3 region has 15 residues. Germline lookup yields CDR1 SGHNT and CDR2 YYREEE (reference sequence). Trimming cost V 1 base and J 0 bases; bases outside gene matches: 0. The CDR3 nucleotides are TGTGCCAGCAGCTTGACAGGGGCGAACACCGGGGAGCTGTTTTTT. The encoded protein is CASSLTGANTGELFF.

The chain combines TRBV20-1 with TRBJ1-3, with a weak D call TRBD1 (5 bases). The V end lost 3 bases, the J end lost 4 bases, and 16 bases lay between the germline ends. The CDR3 length is 15 residues. Looked up from germline, CDR1 is DFQATT and CDR2 is SNEGSKA (reference sequence). In nucleotides, the CDR3 is TGCAGTGCTAGTCCTTCCGCGGGGGTAGGAAACACCATATATTTT. It specifies CSASPSAGVGNTIYF.

The J gene is TRBJ1-2, the V gene TRBV9, with TRBD1 as a possible D gene (5 bases). The V gene lost 3 bases and the J gene lost 4 bases, with 10 bases spanning the gap. The CDR3 extends over 13 amino acids. Germline V CDR1 and CDR2: SGDLS, YYNGEE. CDR3 loop: CASSARDSYGYTF. CDR3 coding DNA: TGTGCCAGCAGCGCACGTGACAGCTATGGCTACACCTTC.

V usage is TRBV5-4 and J usage is TRBJ1-2, with unresolved D. In germline, CDR1 is SGHNT, CDR2 YYREEE (reference sequence). The CDR3 is made up of 13 amino acids. V lost 2 bases to trimming and J lost 4 bases, with 9 bases between them. The CDR3 here is CASSLSYSYGYTF. The CDR3 coding sequence is TGTGCCAGCAGCTTAAGTTACAGCTATGGCTACACCTTC.

The chain is built from TRBV7-7 and TRBJ2-1; 9 positions match TRBD2. V shed 5 bases and J 2 bases; nucleotides not matched to a gene: 4. Germline V lookup: CDR1 SSHAT, CDR2 FNYEAQ (reference sequence). The CDR3 consists of 15 residues. The CDR3: CASSPRLAAYNEQFF. In nucleotides, the CDR3 is TGTGCCAGCAGCCCAAGACTAGCGGCCTACAATGAGCAGTTCTTC.

This clone was picked up a small number of times. This sequence joins TRBV5-6 and TRBJ1-2; 7 bases match TRBD1. CDR1 is SGHDT and CDR2 is YYEEEE in the germline V gene. CDR3 length: 14 amino acids. Losses at the gene ends were 6 bases for V and 8 bases for J; bases not matched to a gene: 13. CDR3 in DNA: TGTGCCAGCACCCCGGGAGGGGGCCAAAAGGGCTACACCTTC. Translation gives CASTPGGGQKGYTF.

The chain is built from TRBV4-2 and TRBJ1-2; weak D call: TRBD1 (5 bases). The CDR3 is 13 amino acids. V lost 0 bases and J 8 bases, leaving 10 bases between the germline ends. Looked up from germline, CDR1 is LGHNA and CDR2 is YNFKEQ. The CDR3 protein is CASSQEQVQGYTF. Written as DNA, the CDR3 is TGTGCCAGCAGCCAAGAACAGGTCCAAGGCTACACCTTC.

The chain uses TRBV27 and TRBJ2-3; tentatively, D is TRBD1 (6 bases). V gave up 8 bases and J gave up 1 base, with 13 bases separating them. Germline V CDR1 and CDR2: MNHEY, SMNVEV (reference sequence). CDR3 length equals 14 residues. The CDR3 DNA reads TGTGCCAGCGGTACAGGGATGGGCACAGATACGCAGTATTTT. It is translated as CASGTGMGTDTQYF.

The V call is TRBV2, the J call TRBJ1-1; no clear D gene. V was clipped by 7 bases and J by 5 bases, with 14 bases between them. This CDR3 has 13 amino acids. CDR1 is SNHLY and CDR2 is FYNNEI in the germline V gene. CDR3 sequence: CASTQVRGTEAFF. The CDR3 nucleotides are TGTGCCAGCACCCAGGTCAGAGGGACTGAAGCTTTCTTT.

The V gene is TRBV28, the J gene TRBJ2-1, with TRBD2 matching over 11 bases. CDR1 MDHEN and CDR2 SYDVKM come from the germline V gene. This CDR3 contains 16 residues. The junction had 12 bases not matched to a gene; V was cut back by 5 bases and J by 9 bases. The CDR3 loop is CASSQHTSGRRGEQFF. The CDR3 DNA reads as TGTGCCAGCAGTCAACATACTAGCGGGAGACGGGGTGAGCAGTTCTTC.

The J gene is TRBJ1-5, the V gene TRBV5-1; TRBD1 aligns across 9 bases. Germline CDR1 is SGHRS and CDR2 is YFSETQ. V was clipped by 0 bases and J by 5 bases; unmatched bases: 3. The CDR3 extends over 15 amino acids. The CDR3, as DNA: TGCGCCAGCAGCTTGGCGACAGGGGGGGATCAGCCCCAGCATTTT. Its protein is CASSLATGGDQPQHF.

The chain couples TRBV5-6 to TRBJ1-5, with D hard to call. From germline, CDR1 is SGHDT and CDR2 YYEEEE. V dropped 3 bases and J dropped 0 bases, with 13 bases sitting between them. The CDR3 loop spans 16 amino acids. The CDR3 region is CASSSTPDISNQPQHF. CDR3 in DNA: TGTGCCAGCAGCTCAACTCCCGACATTAGCAATCAGCCCCAGCATTTT. Combining the CDR3 with reference TRBV5-6 and TRBJ1-5 gives the whole variable domain DAGVTQSPTHLIKTRGQQVTLRCSPKSGHDTVSWYQQALGQGPQFIFQYYEEEERQRGNFPDRFSGHQFPNYSSELNVNALLLGDSALYLCASSSTPDISNQPQHFGDGTRLSIL.

The rearrangement links TRBV2 to TRBJ1-1, with a weak D call TRBD1 (6 bases). CDR1 is SNHLY and CDR2 is FYNNEI in the germline V gene. Trimming shortened V by 6 bases and J by 4 bases, and 18 bases separated the two germline ends. The CDR3 extends over 15 amino acids. The CDR3 spells CASRFPSGVSTEAFF. The CDR3 coding sequence is TGTGCCAGCAGATTCCCTTCAGGGGTTAGCACTGAAGCTTTCTTT.

J is TRBJ1-2 and V is TRBV5-8; 7 nucleotides match TRBD1. The CDR3 consists of 14 residues. From germline, CDR1 is SGHTS and CDR2 YDEGEE. J lost 2 bases, V lost 8 bases, and 9 bases had no gene match. The CDR3 sequence is CASKQGNPNYGYTF. The CDR3 DNA is TGTGCCAGTAAACAGGGGAACCCAAACTATGGCTACACCTTC.

The chain uses TRBV5-6 and TRBJ1-2, with D perhaps matching TRBD1 (6 bases). V gave up 0 bases and J gave up 2 bases, with 20 bases separating them. The germline V gene has CDR1 SGHDT and CDR2 YYEEEE. This CDR3 is 18 amino acids long. The CDR3: CASSLEESSGAPNYGYTF. The CDR3 nucleotides read TGTGCCAGCAGCTTGGAGGAATCGTCAGGGGCACCGAACTATGGCTACACCTTC. Combining the CDR3 with reference TRBV5-6 and TRBJ1-2 gives the whole variable domain DAGVTQSPTHLIKTRGQQVTLRCSPKSGHDTVSWYQQALGQGPQFIFQYYEEEERQRGNFPDRFSGHQFPNYSSELNVNALLLGDSALYLCASSLEESSGAPNYGYTFGSGTRLTVV.

This clone was picked up a small number of times. This chain links TRBV19 with TRBJ1-1; 8 positions agree with TRBD1. CDR1 and CDR2 (germline): LNHDA, SQIVND (reference sequence). The ends lost 4 bases at V and 6 bases at J; junction bases unmatched: 10. There are 15 residues in the CDR3. CDR3 DNA: TGTGCCAGTAGTACACAGGGGGTTAGTATCGCTGAAGCTTTCTTT. Translating gives CASSTQGVSIAEAFF.

The gene calls are TRBV7-2 and TRBJ1-3; D gene ambiguous. The CDR3 has 14 residues. Trimming shortened V by 2 bases and J by 6 bases, and 11 bases separated the two germline ends. Germline assignment: CDR1 SGHTA and CDR2 FQGNSA. The CDR3 loop reads CASSLSGNKNTIYF. CDR3 DNA: TGTGCCAGCAGCTTAAGCGGAAATAAAAACACCATATATTTT.

The chain combines TRBV11-1 with TRBJ1-2; D is uncertain. Between the trimmed V and J ends, which lost 11 bases and 4 bases, there was a span of 17 bases. Per germline, CDR1 SGHAT and CDR2 FQDESV (reference sequence). The CDR3 is 13 residues long. This CDR3 reads CASRGARSYGYTF. The CDR3 DNA is TGTGCCTCCCGTGGTGCCCGGAGCTATGGCTACACCTTC.

The rearrangement joins TRBV19 to TRBJ2-1, with 7 bases fitting TRBD2. This CDR3 comprises 14 residues. The germline gives CDR1 LNHDA, CDR2 SQIVND (reference sequence). With V trimmed by 3 bases and J by 9 bases, 8 bases remained unmatched. The CDR3 region has the DNA TGTGCCAGTAGTATTTTGGATCGCGGGGGTGAGCAGTTCTTC. It is translated as CASSILDRGGEQFF. Using reference TRBV19 and TRBJ2-1 for the parts outside the CDR3, the full variable domain is DGGITQSPKYLFRKEGQNVTLSCEQNLNHDAMYWYRQDPGQGLRLIYYSQIVNDFQKGDIAEGYSVSREKKESFPLTVTSAQKNPTAFYLCASSILDRGGEQFFGPGTRLTVL.